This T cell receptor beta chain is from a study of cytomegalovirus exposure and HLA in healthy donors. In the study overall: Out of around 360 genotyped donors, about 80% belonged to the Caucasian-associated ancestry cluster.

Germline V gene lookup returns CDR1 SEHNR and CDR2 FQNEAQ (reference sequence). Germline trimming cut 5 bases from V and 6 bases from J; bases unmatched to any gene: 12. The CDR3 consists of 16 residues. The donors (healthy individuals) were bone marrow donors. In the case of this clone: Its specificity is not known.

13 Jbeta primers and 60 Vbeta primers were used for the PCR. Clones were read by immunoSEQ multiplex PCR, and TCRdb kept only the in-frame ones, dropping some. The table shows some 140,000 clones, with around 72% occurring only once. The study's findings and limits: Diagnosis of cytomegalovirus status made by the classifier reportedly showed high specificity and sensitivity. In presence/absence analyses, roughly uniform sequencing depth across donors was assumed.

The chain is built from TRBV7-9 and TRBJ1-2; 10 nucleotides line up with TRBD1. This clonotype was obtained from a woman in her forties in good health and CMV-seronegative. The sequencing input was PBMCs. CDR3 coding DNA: TGTGCCAGCAGCCCGGACAGGGGGAAAAGCAGTCATGGCTACACCTTC. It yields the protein CASSPDRGKSSHGYTF.